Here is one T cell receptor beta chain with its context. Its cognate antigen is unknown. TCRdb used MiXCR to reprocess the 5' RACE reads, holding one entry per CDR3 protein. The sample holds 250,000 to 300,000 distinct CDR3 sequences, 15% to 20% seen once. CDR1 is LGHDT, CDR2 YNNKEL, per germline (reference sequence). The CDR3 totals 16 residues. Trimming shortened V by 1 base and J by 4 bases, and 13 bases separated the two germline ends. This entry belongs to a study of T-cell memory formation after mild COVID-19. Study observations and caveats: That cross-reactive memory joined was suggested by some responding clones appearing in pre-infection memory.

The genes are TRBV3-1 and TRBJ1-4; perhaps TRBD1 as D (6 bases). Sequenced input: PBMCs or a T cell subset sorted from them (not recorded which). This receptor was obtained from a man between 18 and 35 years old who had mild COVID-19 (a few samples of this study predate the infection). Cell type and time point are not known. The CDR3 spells CASSQGWTVYNEKLFF. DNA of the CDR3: TGTGCCAGCAGCCAAGGTTGGACAGTTTATAATGAAAAACTGTTTTTT. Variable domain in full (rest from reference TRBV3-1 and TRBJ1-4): DTAVSQTPKYLVTQMGNDKSIKCEQNLGHDTMYWYKQDSKKFLKIMFSYNNKELIINETVPNRFSPKSPDKAHLNLHINSLELGDSAVYFCASSQGWTVYNEKLFFGSGTQLSVL.